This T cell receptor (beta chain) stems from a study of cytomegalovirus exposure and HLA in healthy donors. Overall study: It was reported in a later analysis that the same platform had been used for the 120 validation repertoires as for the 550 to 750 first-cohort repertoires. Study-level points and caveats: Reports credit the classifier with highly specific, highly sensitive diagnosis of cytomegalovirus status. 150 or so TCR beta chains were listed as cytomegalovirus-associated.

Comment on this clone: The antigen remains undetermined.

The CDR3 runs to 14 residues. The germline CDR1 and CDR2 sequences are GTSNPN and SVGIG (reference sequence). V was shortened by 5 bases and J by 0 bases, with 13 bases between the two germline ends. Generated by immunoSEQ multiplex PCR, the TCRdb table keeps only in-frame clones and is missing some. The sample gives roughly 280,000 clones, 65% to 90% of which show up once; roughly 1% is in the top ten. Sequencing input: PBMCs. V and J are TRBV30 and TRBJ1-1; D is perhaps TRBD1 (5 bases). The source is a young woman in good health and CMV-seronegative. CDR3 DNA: TGTGCCTGGGGGGGAGGGAGCCTGAACACTGAAGCTTTCTTT. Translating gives CAWGGGSLNTEAFF.